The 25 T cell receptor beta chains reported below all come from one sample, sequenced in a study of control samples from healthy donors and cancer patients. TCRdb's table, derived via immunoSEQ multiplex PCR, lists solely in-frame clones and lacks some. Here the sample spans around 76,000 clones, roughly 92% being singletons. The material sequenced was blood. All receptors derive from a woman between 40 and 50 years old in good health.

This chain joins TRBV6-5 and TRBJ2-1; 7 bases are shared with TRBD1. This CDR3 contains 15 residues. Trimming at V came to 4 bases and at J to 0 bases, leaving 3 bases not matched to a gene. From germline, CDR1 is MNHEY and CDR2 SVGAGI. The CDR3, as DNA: TGTGCCAGCAGTTGGGGGACAGACTCCTACAATGAGCAGTTCTTC. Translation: CASSWGTDSYNEQFF.

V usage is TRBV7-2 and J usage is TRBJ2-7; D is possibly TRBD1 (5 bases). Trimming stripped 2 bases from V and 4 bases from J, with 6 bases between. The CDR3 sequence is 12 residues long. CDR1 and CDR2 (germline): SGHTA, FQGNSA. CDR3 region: CASSLRGYEQYF. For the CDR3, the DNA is TGTGCCAGCAGCTTAAGGGGATACGAGCAGTACTTC.

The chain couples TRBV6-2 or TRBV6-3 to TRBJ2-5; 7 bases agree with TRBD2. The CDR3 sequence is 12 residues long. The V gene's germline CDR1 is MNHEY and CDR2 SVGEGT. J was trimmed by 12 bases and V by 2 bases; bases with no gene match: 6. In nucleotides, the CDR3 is TGTGCCAGCAGTTACGCCGGGACTAATAAGTACTTC. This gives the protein CASSYAGTNKYF.

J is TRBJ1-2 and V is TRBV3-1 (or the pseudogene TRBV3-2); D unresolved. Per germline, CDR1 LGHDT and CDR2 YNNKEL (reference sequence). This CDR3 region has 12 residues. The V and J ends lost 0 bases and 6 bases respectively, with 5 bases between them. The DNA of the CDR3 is TGTGCCAGCAGCCAAGAATTACATGGCTACACCTTC. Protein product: CASSQELHGYTF.

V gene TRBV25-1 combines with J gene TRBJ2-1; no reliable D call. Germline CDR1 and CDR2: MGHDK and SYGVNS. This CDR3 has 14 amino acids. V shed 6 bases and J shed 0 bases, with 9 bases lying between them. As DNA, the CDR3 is TGTGCCAGCAGACGTCCTGACTCCTACAATGAGCAGTTCTTC. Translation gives CASRRPDSYNEQFF.

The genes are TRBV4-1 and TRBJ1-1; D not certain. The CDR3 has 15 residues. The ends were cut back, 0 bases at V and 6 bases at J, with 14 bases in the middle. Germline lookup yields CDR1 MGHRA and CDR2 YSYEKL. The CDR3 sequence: CASSQDVSWQAEAFF. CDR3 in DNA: TGCGCCAGCAGCCAAGATGTAAGTTGGCAGGCTGAAGCTTTCTTT.

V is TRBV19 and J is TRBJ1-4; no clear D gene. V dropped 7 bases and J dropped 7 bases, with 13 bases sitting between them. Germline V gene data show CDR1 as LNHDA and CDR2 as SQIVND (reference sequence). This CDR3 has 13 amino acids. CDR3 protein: CASTPRWGEKLFF. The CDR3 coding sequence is TGTGCCAGTACCCCCCGGTGGGGTGAAAAACTGTTTTTT.

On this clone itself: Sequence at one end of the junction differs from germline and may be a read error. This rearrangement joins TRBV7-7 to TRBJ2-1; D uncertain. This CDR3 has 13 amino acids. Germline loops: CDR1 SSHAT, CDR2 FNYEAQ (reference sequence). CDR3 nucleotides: TGTGCTAGCAGCTTAAGGTCCTACAATGAGCAGTTCTTC. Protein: CASSLRSYNEQFF.

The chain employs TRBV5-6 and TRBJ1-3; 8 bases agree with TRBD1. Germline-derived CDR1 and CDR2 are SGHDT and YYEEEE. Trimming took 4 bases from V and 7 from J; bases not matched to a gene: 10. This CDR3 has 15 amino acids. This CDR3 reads CASSPDRVDWNTIYF. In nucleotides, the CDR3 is TGTGCCAGCAGCCCGGACAGGGTCGATTGGAACACCATATATTTT.

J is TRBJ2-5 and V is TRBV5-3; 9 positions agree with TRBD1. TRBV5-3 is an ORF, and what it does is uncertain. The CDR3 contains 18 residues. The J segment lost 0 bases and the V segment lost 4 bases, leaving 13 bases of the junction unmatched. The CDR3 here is CARSPTRDRDPYQETQYF. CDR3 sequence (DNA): TGTGCCAGAAGCCCCACCCGGGACAGGGATCCTTACCAAGAGACCCAGTACTTC.

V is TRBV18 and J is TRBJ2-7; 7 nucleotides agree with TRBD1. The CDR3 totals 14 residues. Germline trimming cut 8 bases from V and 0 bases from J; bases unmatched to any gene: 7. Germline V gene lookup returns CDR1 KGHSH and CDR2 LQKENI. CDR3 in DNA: TGTGCCAGCACCCCGGGACAGACCTCCTACGAGCAGTACTTC. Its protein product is CASTPGQTSYEQYF.

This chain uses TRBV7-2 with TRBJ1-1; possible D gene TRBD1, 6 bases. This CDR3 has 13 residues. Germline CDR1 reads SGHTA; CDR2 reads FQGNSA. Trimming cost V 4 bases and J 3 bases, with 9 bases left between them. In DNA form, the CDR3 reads TGTGCCAGCAGCTCACAGGGCGACACTGAAGCTTTCTTT. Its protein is CASSSQGDTEAFF.

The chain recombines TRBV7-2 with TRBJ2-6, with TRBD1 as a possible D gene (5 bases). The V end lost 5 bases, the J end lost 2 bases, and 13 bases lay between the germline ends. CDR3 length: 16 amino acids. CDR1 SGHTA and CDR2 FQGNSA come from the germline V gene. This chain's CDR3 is CASSPRVVTGANVLTF. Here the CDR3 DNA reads TGTGCCAGCAGCCCCAGGGTGGTTACTGGGGCCAACGTCCTGACTTTC.

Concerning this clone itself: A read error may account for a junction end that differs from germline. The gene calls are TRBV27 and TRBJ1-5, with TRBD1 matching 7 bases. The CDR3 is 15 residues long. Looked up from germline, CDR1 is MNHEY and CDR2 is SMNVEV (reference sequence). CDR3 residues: CASGLEGAGGQPQHF. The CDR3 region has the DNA TGTGCCAGCGGTTTGGAGGGGGCAGGGGGTCAGCCCCAGCATTTT.

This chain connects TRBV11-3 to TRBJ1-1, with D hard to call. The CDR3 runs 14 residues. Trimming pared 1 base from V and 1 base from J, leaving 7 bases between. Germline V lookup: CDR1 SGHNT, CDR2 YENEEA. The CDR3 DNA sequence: TGTGCCAGCAGCTTAGGGCAGTCGAACACTGAAGCTTTCTTT. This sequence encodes CASSLGQSNTEAFF.

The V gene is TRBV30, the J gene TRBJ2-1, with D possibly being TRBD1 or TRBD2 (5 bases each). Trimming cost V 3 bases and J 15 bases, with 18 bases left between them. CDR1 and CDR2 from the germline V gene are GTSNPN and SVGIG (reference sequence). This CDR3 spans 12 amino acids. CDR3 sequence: CAWSTPGGGLFF. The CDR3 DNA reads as TGTGCCTGGAGCACCCCGGGTGGGGGTTTGTTCTTC.

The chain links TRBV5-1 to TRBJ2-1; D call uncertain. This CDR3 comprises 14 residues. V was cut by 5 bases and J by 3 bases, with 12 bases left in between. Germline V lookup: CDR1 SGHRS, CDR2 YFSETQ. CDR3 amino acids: CASRGALSYNEQFF. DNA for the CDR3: TGCGCCAGCAGGGGCGCTCTCAGCTACAATGAGCAGTTCTTC.

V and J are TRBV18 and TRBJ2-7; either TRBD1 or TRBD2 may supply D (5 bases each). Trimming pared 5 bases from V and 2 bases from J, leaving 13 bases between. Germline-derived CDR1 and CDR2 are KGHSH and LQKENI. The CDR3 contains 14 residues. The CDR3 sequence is CASSSGTPPYEQYF. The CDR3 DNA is TGTGCCAGCTCATCCGGGACGCCTCCCTACGAGCAGTACTTC.

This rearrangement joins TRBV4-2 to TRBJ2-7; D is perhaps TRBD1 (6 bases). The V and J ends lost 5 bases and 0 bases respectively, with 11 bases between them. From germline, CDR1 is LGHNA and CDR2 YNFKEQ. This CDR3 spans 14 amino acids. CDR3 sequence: CASSWTATSYEQYF. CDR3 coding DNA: TGTGCCAGCAGCTGGACAGCCACCTCCTACGAGCAGTACTTC.

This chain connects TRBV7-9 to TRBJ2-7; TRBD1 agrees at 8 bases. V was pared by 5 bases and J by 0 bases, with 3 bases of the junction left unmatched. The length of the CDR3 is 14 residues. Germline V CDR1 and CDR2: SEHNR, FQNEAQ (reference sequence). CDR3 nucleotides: TGTGCCAGCAGCACGGACAGGGTCTCCTACGAGCAGTACTTC. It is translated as CASSTDRVSYEQYF.

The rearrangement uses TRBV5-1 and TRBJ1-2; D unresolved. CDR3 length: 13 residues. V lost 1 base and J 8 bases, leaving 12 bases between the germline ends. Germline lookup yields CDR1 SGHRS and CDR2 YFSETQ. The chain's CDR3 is CASSLRLLSGYTF. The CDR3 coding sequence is TGCGCCAGCAGCTTGAGATTGCTAAGCGGCTACACCTTC.

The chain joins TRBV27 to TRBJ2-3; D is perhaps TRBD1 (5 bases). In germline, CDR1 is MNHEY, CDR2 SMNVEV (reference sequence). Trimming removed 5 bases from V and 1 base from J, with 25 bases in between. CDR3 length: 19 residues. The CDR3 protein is CASSPPGWGLAARTDTQYF. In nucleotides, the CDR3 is TGTGCCAGCAGTCCTCCCGGGTGGGGCCTGGCCGCACGCACAGATACGCAGTATTTT.

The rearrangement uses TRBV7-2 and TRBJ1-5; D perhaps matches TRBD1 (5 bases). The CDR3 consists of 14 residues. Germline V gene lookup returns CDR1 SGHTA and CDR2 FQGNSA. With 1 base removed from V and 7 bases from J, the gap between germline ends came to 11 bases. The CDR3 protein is CASSLDRGGQPQHF. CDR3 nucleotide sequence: TGTGCCAGCAGCTTAGATAGGGGAGGACAGCCCCAGCATTTT.

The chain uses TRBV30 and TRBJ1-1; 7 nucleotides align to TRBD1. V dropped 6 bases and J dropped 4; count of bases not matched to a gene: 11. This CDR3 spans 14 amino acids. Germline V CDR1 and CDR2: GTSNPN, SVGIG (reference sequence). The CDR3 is CACNLPGQITEAFF. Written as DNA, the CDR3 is TGTGCCTGCAATCTCCCGGGACAGATCACTGAAGCTTTCTTT.

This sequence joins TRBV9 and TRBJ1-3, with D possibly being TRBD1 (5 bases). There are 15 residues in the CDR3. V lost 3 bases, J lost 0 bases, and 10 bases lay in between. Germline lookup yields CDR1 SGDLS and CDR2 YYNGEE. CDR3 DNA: TGTGCCAGCAGCGACGGGACCGCCTCTGGAAACACCATATATTTT. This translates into CASSDGTASGNTIYF.